These 3 T cell receptor beta chains were sequenced from one sample in a study of cytotoxic CD8 clonotypes in ibrutinib-treated CLL. The assay was immunoSEQ multiplex PCR, and TCRdb's table has in-frame clones only and misses some. The repertoire has tens of thousands of clones, around 81% of them found once; the top ten carry around 7.6%. The sample in question was PBMCs, obtained at disease progression, from a patient treated with ibrutinib. The source is a human donor with chronic lymphocytic leukemia.

V is TRBV18 and J is TRBJ1-1, with a tentative D call TRBD1 (5 bases). The V and J ends lost 0 bases and 4 bases respectively, with 18 bases between them. Germline CDR1 and CDR2: KGHSH and LQKENI. The CDR3 loop spans 17 amino acids. In DNA, the CDR3 is TGTGCCAGCTCACCACCCGGCAGTCGGGGCCAAGGCACTGAAGCTTTCTTT. Its translation: CASSPPGSRGQGTEAFF.

The rearrangement joins TRBV7-7 to TRBJ2-1; 13 positions agree with TRBD2. Germline CDR1 and CDR2: SSHAT and FNYEAQ (reference sequence). CDR3 length: 17 residues. V shed 5 bases and J 4 bases; nucleotides not matched to a gene: 8. This CDR3 reads CASSLGTSGVGYNEQFF. CDR3 nucleotide sequence: TGTGCCAGCAGCCTCGGGACTAGCGGGGTTGGTTACAATGAGCAGTTCTTC.

This clone was recorded a few times. The chain links TRBV19 to TRBJ1-5; D is unresolved. CDR1 and CDR2 (germline): LNHDA, SQIVND (reference sequence). Between the trimmed V and J ends, which lost 3 bases and 0 bases, there was a span of 9 bases. CDR3 length equals 15 residues. The CDR3: CASSIQGYSNQPQHF. The CDR3 coding sequence is TGTGCCAGTAGTATTCAAGGGTATAGCAATCAGCCCCAGCATTTT.